This TCR beta chain came from a study of T cells in Graves' hyperthyroidism and ophthalmopathy. Points from the study as a whole: Patients with ophthalmopathy were separated from those with stable hyperthyroidism by a 13 V-J model.

The CDR3 consists of 13 residues. V was clipped by 5 bases and J by 5 bases, with 13 bases between them. Looked up from germline, CDR1 is SGHAT and CDR2 is FQNNGV. To note about this clonotype: The antigen is undetermined.

RNA transcripts provided the source from which TCR beta CDR3 regions were amplified. The TCR CDR3 was amplified in a first-round RT-PCR using the HTBI primer set. TCRdb reanalysed the multiplex PCR reads using MiXCR and keeps one entry per CDR3 protein. The sample includes about 720,000 distinct CDR3 sequences, about 16% seen only once; the top ten take roughly 8%. The gene calls are TRBV11-2 and TRBJ2-7, with D perhaps TRBD1 or TRBD2 (5 bases each). Material for sequencing was blood. The TCR was taken from a man in his late teens or twenties with Graves' hyperthyroidism. In DNA form, the CDR3 reads TGTGCCAGCAGCCTTGGGGGATCCCACGAGCAGTACTTC. Encoded protein: CASSLGGSHEQYF.